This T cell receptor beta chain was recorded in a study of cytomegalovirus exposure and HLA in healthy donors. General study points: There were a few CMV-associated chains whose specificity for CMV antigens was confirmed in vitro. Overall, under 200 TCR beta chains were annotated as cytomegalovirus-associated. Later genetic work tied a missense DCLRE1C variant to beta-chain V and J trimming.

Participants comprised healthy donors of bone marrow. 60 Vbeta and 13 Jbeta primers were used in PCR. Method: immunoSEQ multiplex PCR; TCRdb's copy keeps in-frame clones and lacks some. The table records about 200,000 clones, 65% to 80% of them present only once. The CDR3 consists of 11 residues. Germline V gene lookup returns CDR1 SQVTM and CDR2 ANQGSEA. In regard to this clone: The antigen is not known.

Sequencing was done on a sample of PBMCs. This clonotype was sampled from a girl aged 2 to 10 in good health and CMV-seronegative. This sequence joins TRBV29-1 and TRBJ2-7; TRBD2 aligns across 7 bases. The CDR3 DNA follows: TGCGCGGGAGTATTGAACTACGAGCAGTACTTC. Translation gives CAGVLNYEQYF.